These 10 T cell receptor beta chains came from one sample sequenced in a study of blood T cell repertoires in COVID-19. TCRdb's copy holds only in-frame clones and misses some; the assay was immunoSEQ multiplex PCR. The sample lists over 130,000 clones, roughly four fifths occurring once. Specimen: peripheral blood. The receptor source for this set is a human donor in a cohort sampled during active COVID-19.

There are a few counts of this clone. The chain uses TRBV28 and TRBJ2-5, with a weak D call TRBD1 (6 bases). Trimming cost V 6 bases and J 7 bases, with 12 bases left between them. The length of the CDR3 is 12 residues. Germline CDR1 is MDHEN and CDR2 is SYDVKM. The DNA for the CDR3 is TGTGCCAGCAGGGACAGTTTAGGGACCCAGTACTTC. Protein: CASRDSLGTQYF. The full variable domain, its missing parts supplied by reference TRBV28 and TRBJ2-5, is DVKVTQSSRYLVKRTGEKVFLECVQDMDHENMFWYRQDPGLGLRLIYFSYDVKMKEKGDIPEGYSVSREKKERFSLILESASTNQTSMYLCASRDSLGTQYFGPGTRLLVL.

The chain carries TRBV6-2 or TRBV6-3 and TRBJ1-2; possible D gene TRBD1, 5 bases. Germline V gene lookup returns CDR1 MNHEY and CDR2 SVGEGT. This CDR3 has 13 amino acids. The V gene lost 5 bases and the J gene lost 4 bases, with 11 bases spanning the gap. CDR3 bases: TGTGCCAGCAGTACCAGGGCCTCCTATGGCTACACCTTC. Translating it yields CASSTRASYGYTF.

This clone was found a few times. The J gene is TRBJ1-3, the V gene TRBV19, with D tentatively TRBD1 (5 bases). CDR1 is LNHDA and CDR2 is SQIVND in the germline V gene (reference sequence). This CDR3 comprises 16 residues. Trimming removed 5 bases from V and 0 bases from J, with 14 bases in between. The CDR3 sequence is CASSARQRGSGNTIYF. The CDR3 DNA reads TGTGCCAGTAGTGCCCGACAGCGTGGCTCTGGAAACACCATATATTTT.

This chain links TRBV7-2 with TRBJ2-7; maybe TRBD1 (6 bases). Germline values: CDR1 SGHTA, CDR2 FQGNSA. Trimming removed 7 bases at V and 1 base at J, with 14 bases between. The length of the CDR3 is 14 residues. The CDR3 spells CASTGGTGSYEQYF. The CDR3 coding sequence is TGTGCCAGCACGGGTGGTACAGGGTCCTACGAGCAGTACTTC.

This chain joins TRBV29-1 and TRBJ2-1, with 8 bases identical to TRBD1. Germline CDR1 SQVTM, CDR2 ANQGSEA. The CDR3 length is 15 residues. J gave up 1 base and V 5 bases, and 7 bases lay outside the gene matches. CDR3 DNA: TGCAGCGTTCCGACAGGGGCGACTTCCTACAATGAGCAGTTCTTC. It encodes CSVPTGATSYNEQFF.

This clone has only one observation. Germline and junction disagree at one end, which may indicate a read error. V and J are TRBV7-7 and TRBJ2-2; 7 bases line up with TRBD1. The CDR3 contains 16 residues. Germline V gene data show CDR1 as SSHAT and CDR2 as FNYEAQ (reference sequence). DNA for the CDR3: TGTGCTAGCAGCTTAGTCGACAGGGCGAACACCGGGGAGCTGTTTTTT. Its translation is CASSLVDRANTGELFF.

The chain carries TRBV7-2 and TRBJ1-6; D call uncertain. The CDR3 loop spans 18 amino acids. V was pared by 8 bases and J by 1 base, with 21 bases between. Germline CDR1 SGHTA, CDR2 FQGNSA. In DNA, the CDR3 is TGTGCCAGCGGCGCGGGAGTGGTTTTCGGGTCCTATAATTCACCCCTCCACTTT. Its protein is CASGAGVVFGSYNSPLHF.

V and J are TRBV2 and TRBJ2-7; TRBD2 matches at 13 bases. Trimming removed 6 bases from V and 6 bases from J; junction bases left unmatched: 5. The CDR3 is 14 amino acids. Germline V gene data show CDR1 as SNHLY and CDR2 as FYNNEI. This chain's CDR3 is CASSKLAGGREQYF. CDR3 bases: TGTGCCAGCAGCAAACTAGCGGGGGGGCGCGAGCAGTACTTC.

The V gene is TRBV5-4, the J gene TRBJ1-6; 8 bases are a match to TRBD1. With 3 bases clipped from V and 8 bases from J, the junction kept 1 base outside the gene matches. In germline, CDR1 is SGHNT, CDR2 YYREEE (reference sequence). The CDR3 runs to 13 residues. This CDR3 is CASSSGQDSPLHF. The CDR3 DNA sequence: TGTGCCAGCAGCTCGGGACAGGATTCACCCCTCCACTTT. The whole variable domain, remainder taken from reference TRBV5-4 and TRBJ1-6, is ETGVTQSPTHLIKTRGQQVTLRCSSQSGHNTVSWYQQALGQGPQFIFQYYREEENGRGNFPPRFSGLQFPNYSSELNVNALELDDSALYLCASSSGQDSPLHFGNGTRLTVT.

In its sample, this clone was seen once. The V call is TRBV10-3, the J call TRBJ2-2; D remains unclear. This CDR3 spans 14 amino acids. CDR1 is ENHRY and CDR2 is SYGVKD in the germline V gene. V lost 3 bases and J lost 1, with 6 bases in between. The CDR3 loop reads CAISELRNTGELFF. The CDR3 DNA is TGTGCCATCAGTGAATTGAGGAACACCGGGGAGCTGTTTTTT.